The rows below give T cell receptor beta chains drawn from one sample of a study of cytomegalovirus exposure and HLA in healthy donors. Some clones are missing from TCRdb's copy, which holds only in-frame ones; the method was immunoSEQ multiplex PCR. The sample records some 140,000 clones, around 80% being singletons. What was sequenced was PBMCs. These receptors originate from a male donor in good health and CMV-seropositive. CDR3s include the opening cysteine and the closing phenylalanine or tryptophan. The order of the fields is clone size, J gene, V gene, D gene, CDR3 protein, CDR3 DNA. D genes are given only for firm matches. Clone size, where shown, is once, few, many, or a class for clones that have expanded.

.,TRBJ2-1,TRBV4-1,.,CASSHPCRGASPQNEQFF,TGCGCCAGCAGCCACCCCTGCCGAGGAGCTAGCCCGCAGAATGAGCAGTTCTTC
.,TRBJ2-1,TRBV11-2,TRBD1,CASSSTTGENEQFF,TGTGCCAGCAGCTCAACCACAGGGGAGAATGAGCAGTTCTTC
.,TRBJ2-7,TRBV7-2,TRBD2,CASSLLAAGNSYEQYF,TGTGCCAGCAGCTTACTAGCGGCAGGGAACTCCTACGAGCAGTACTTC
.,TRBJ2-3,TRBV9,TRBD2,CASSTGLAGGPGLPDTQYF,TGTGCCAGCAGCACCGGACTAGCGGGAGGGCCCGGGCTTCCAGATACGCAGTATTTT
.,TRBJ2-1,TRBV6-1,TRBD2,CASSVTSAVYNEQFF,TGTGCCAGCAGTGTGACTAGCGCTGTCTACAATGAGCAGTTCTTC
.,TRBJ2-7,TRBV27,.,CASSPSGDDEQYF,TGTGCCAGCAGTCCCTCGGGAGACGACGAGCAGTACTTC
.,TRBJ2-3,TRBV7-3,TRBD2,CASSSGTSGRLGTQYF,TGTGCCAGCAGCTCAGGGACTAGCGGGAGGCTCGGTACGCAGTATTTT
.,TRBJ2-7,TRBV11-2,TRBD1,CASSLGDRVYEQYF,TGTGCCAGCAGCTTAGGTGACAGGGTCTACGAGCAGTACTTC
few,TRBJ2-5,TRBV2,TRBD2,CASSDGLAGGVETQYF,TGTGCCAGCAGTGACGGGCTAGCGGGAGGGGTGGAGACCCAGTACTTC
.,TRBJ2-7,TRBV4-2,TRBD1,CASSQRQGAQDEQYF,TGTGCCAGCAGCCAGAGACAGGGGGCGCAGGACGAGCAGTACTTC